Described below is a single TCR beta chain sequence and its context. Its antigen is not known. This record comes from a study of shared clonotypes between healthy human individuals. Broader study findings: Genetic and exposure-history diversity was limited by the few donors. Sample collection involved blood only; tissue repertoires are likely different.

The CDR3 loop spans 16 amino acids. V was clipped by 1 base and J by 4 bases; unmatched bases: 6. From germline, CDR1 is SGHVS and CDR2 FQNEAQ. Libraries were prepared by immunoSEQ multiplex PCR; TCRdb keeps only in-frame clonotypes and omits some of them. Among fewer than 400,000 clones listed, approximately 79% were seen once. Sequenced material: memory CD4+ T cells sorted from blood. Indicated subset: CD45RA-negative fraction. This receptor was taken from a man under 40 in good health. J is TRBJ2-1 and V is TRBV7-8; TRBD1 aligns across 8 bases. Written as DNA, the CDR3 is TGTGCCAGCAGCTTAGGGAGGGGACAGGAGTACAATGAGCAGTTCTTC. This encodes CASSLGRGQEYNEQFF.